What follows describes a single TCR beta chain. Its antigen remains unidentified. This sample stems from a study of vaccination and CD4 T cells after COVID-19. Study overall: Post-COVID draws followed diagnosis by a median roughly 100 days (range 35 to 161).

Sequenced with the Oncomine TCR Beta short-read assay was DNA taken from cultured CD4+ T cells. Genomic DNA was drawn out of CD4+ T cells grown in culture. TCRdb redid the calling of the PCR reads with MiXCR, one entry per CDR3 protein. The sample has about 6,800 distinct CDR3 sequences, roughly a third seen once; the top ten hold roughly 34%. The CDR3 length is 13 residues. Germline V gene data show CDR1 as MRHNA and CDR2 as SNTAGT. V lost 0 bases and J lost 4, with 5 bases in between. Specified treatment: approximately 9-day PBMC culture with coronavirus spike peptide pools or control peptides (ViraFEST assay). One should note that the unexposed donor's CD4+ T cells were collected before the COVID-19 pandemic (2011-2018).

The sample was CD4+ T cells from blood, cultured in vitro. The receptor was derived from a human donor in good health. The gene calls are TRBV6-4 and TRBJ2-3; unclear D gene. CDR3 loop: CASSDSPPDTQYF. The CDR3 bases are TGTGCCAGCAGTGACTCCCCCCCAGATACGCAGTATTTT.